The subject of this entry is one TCR beta chain. Its antigen remains unidentified. The CDR3 end falls 3 residues outside the read, so it is completed with the germline J gene. This sample is drawn from a study of T cell clonality in common variable immunodeficiency. Study findings and constraints: Fewer deletions and N-nucleotide insertions were reportedly seen in common variable immunodeficiency TCR beta sequences. CVID patient heterogeneity limited repertoire-clinical complication correlations.

Patients and controls were mostly of Caucasian heritage. Clones were sequenced by immunoSEQ multiplex PCR, and TCRdb holds only the in-frame ones, with some missing. There are about 60,000 clones in the sample, none observed a single time. V was clipped by 4 bases and J by 8 bases; unmatched bases: 9. Germline assignment: CDR1 SEHNR and CDR2 FQNEAQ (reference sequence). The CDR3 has 15 amino acids. What was sequenced was peripheral blood mononuclear cells. The TCR was taken from a person between 18 and 75 years old in good health. This rearrangement joins TRBV7-9 to TRBJ2-1; 9 bases match TRBD2. The CDR3 region is CASSSYSGRSDEQFF. The sequenced CDR3 bases are TGTGCCAGCAGCTCTTATAGCGGGAGAAGCGATGAG.